What follows are 9 T cell receptor beta chains derived from one specimen sequenced in a study of T cells expressing NK-cell markers. TCRdb reanalyzed the 5' RACE reads, giving one entry per CDR3 protein sequence and no DNA. The table lists 150,000 to 180,000 distinct CDR3 sequences. The sample taken for sequencing was blood T cells: a sorted CD56 or NKG2C T cell subset, CD4+ or CD8+ T cells, or bulk PBMC T cells (not recorded which). Receptor source: a woman aged 45-65 years in good health.

The chain couples TRBV11-2 to TRBJ2-3. The CDR3 length is 12 residues. The germline gives CDR1 SGHAT, CDR2 FQNNGV. This CDR3 is CASSYSADTQYF.

The V and J genes are TRBV12-3 or TRBV12-4 and TRBJ2-4. CDR3 length equals 16 residues. The CDR3: CASSLGLQLAKNIQYF.

The chain has TRBV29-1 and TRBJ2-1; TCRdb calls TRBD2, which cannot be checked without DNA. The CDR3 runs 14 residues. CDR1 and CDR2 from the germline V gene are SQVTM and ANQGSEA. The CDR3 region is CSVYGTSGYNEQFF.

Here the CDR3 reads CASSDSATGELFF. The chain has TRBV6-4 and TRBJ2-2. The germline V gene has CDR1 MRHNA and CDR2 SNTAGT. CDR3 length equals 13 residues.

V gene TRBV12-3 or TRBV12-4 combines with J gene TRBJ2-1. This CDR3 region has 11 residues. The CDR3 protein is CASTVYGEQFF.

CDR3: CASSQGPEAGTEAFF. The chain couples TRBV3-1 to TRBJ1-1. CDR3 length: 15 residues. CDR1 is LGHDT and CDR2 is YNNKEL in the germline V gene (reference sequence). The complete variable domain, with remaining parts taken from reference TRBV3-1 and TRBJ1-1, reads DTAVSQTPKYLVTQMGNDKSIKCEQNLGHDTMYWYKQDSKKFLKIMFSYNNKELIINETVPNRFSPKSPDKAHLNLHINSLELGDSAVYFCASSQGPEAGTEAFFGQGTRLTVV.

Here the CDR3 reads CASSLGVGTYNEQFF. V is TRBV7-8 and J is TRBJ2-1; TCRdb's D gene call, TRBD2, goes unchecked for lack of DNA. This CDR3 spans 15 amino acids. Germline V gives CDR1 SGHVS, CDR2 FQNEAQ.

The chain links TRBV14 to TRBJ1-1; TCRdb selects TRBD1, and the lack of DNA leaves this call unchecked. Germline assignment: CDR1 SGHDN and CDR2 FVKESK. The CDR3 runs to 13 residues. CDR3 in amino acids: CASSVGAYTEAFF.

The chain joins TRBV29-1 to TRBJ2-7; TCRdb's D gene call, TRBD1, goes unchecked for lack of DNA. CDR3 length: 11 amino acids. CDR1 is SQVTM, CDR2 ANQGSEA, per germline. The CDR3 protein is CSVLVGGEQYF.